Given below is one T cell receptor (beta chain) in context. This specimen belongs to a study of blood T cell repertoires in COVID-19. In the study overall: Whether acute or convalescent, the COVID-19 samples came from the United States, Italy and Spain. Nucleic acid was either cDNA or gDNA, and it came from T cells, B-cell-depleted T cells, or PBMCs.

The V gene's germline CDR1 is LGHDT and CDR2 YNNKEL (reference sequence). CDR3 length: 14 residues. Germline trimming cut 3 bases from V and 7 bases from J; bases unmatched to any gene: 8. Source study methods: Reference gene primer amplification in the assay estimated nucleated cell counts. The repertoire was sequenced with immunoSEQ multiplex PCR; TCRdb's copy has only in-frame clones and lacks some. That table furnishes V, J and clone size, whereas the DNA furnished D and trimming. The sample lists 53,000 or so clones, roughly 84% occurring once. This rearrangement joins TRBV3-1 (or the pseudogene TRBV3-2) to TRBJ2-7; 8 nucleotides align to TRBD1. This TCR was sampled from an older man with active COVID-19. What was sequenced was peripheral blood. CDR3 sequence: CASSHTPGQVEQYF. CDR3 DNA sequence: TGTGCCAGCAGCCATACCCCGGGACAGGTAGAGCAGTACTTC.